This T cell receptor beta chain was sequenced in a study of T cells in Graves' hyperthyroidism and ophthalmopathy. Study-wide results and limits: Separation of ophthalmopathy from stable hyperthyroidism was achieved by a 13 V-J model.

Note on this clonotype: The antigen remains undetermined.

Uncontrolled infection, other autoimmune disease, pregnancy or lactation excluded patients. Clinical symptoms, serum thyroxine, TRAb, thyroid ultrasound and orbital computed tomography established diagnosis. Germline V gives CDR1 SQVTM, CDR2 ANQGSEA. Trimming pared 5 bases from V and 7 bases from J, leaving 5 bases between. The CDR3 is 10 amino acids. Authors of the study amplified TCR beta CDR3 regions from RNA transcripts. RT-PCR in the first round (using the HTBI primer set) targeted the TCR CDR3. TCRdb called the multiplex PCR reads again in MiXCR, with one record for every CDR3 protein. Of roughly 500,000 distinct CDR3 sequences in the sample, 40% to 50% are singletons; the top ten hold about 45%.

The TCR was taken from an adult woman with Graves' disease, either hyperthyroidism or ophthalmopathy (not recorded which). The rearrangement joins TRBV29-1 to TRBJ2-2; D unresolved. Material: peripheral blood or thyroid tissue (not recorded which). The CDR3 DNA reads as TGCAGCGTTCCGTACGGGGAGCTGTTTTTT. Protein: CSVPYGELFF.